This T cell receptor beta chain was sequenced during a study of blood T cell repertoires in COVID-19. Only in-frame clones appear in the TCRdb table, and some are missing; sequencing was by immunoSEQ multiplex PCR. The sample includes a few hundred thousand clones, 90% seen only once; the top ten take about 2%. CDR3 length equals 14 residues. Germline CDR1 is ENHRY and CDR2 is SYGVKD. V shed 2 bases and J shed 8 bases, with 10 bases lying between them. Seattle researchers signed up patients amid active infection and tracked them longitudinally. The chain recombines TRBV10-3 with TRBJ1-6; D possibly corresponds to TRBD1 (5 bases). This receptor was taken from a woman aged 60-70 years with COVID-19, enrolled during active disease. The source material was peripheral blood. CDR3 nucleotide sequence: TGTGCCATCAGTGAGGACAGCCGATATTCACCCCTCCACTTT. Translation: CAISEDSRYSPLHF.